Following are 16 T cell receptor beta chains from one sample sequenced in a study of T cell responses to AZD1222 COVID-19 vaccine. Sequencing used immunoSEQ multiplex PCR; TCRdb keeps in-frame clones, though not all of them. The repertoire holds 150,000 to 200,000 clones, with roughly nine tenths as singletons. Material: peripheral blood, obtained 28 days after the second AZD1222 dose. Receptors were obtained from an adult who received the AZD1222 COVID-19 vaccine.

This chain connects TRBV29-1 to TRBJ2-6; no definite D call. Trimming cost V 4 bases and J 12 bases, with 13 bases left between them. CDR1 is SQVTM, CDR2 ANQGSEA, per germline. CDR3 length equals 12 residues. The CDR3 region is CSVGATSGVLTF. The CDR3 DNA reads TGCAGCGTTGGGGCCACGAGTGGCGTCCTGACTTTC.

This clone occurred once. This chain connects TRBV4-1 to TRBJ2-7, with 9 bases that match TRBD1. The CDR3 is 15 residues long. Germline V CDR1 and CDR2: MGHRA, YSYEKL. V dropped 4 bases and J dropped 3; count of bases not matched to a gene: 7. CDR3 DNA: TGCGCCAGCAGCCCTATAAACAGGGGGCTCTACGAGCAGTACTTC. This sequence encodes CASSPINRGLYEQYF.

The sample holds one count of this clone. The CDR3 loop is CASSPPGQLGHEQYF. The CDR3 coding sequence is TGTGCCAGCAGCCCGCCGGGACAGTTAGGCCACGAGCAGTACTTC. The chain has TRBV11-2 and TRBJ2-7, with TRBD1 identical over 7 bases. The ends lost 5 bases at V and 5 bases at J; junction bases unmatched: 12. From germline, CDR1 is SGHAT and CDR2 FQNNGV. This CDR3 is built from 15 residues.

The chain uses TRBV10-3 and TRBJ1-2, with D unclear. This CDR3 spans 14 amino acids. Germline values: CDR1 ENHRY, CDR2 SYGVKD. Trimming stripped 3 bases from V and 2 bases from J, with 10 bases between. The DNA of the CDR3 is TGTGCCATCAGTGAACAGATCCTAAACTATGGCTACACCTTC. Amino acid sequence: CAISEQILNYGYTF.

The chain uses TRBV19 and TRBJ2-1, with 12 bases that match TRBD2. The CDR3 is made up of 16 amino acids. Trimming removed 1 base from V and 9 bases from J; junction bases left unmatched: 7. Germline V lookup: CDR1 LNHDA, CDR2 SQIVND (reference sequence). The CDR3 here is CASSIAGLAGRGEQFF. For the CDR3, the DNA is TGTGCCAGTAGTATAGCGGGACTAGCGGGTCGGGGTGAGCAGTTCTTC.

For the CDR3, the DNA is TGTGCCAGCAGCTACCCGACAGGGGGTGGGACACCCCTCCACTTT. Its translation: CASSYPTGGGTPLHF. The rearrangement links TRBV13 to TRBJ1-6; 9 bases are a match to TRBD1. Germline V lookup: CDR1 PRHDT, CDR2 FYEKMQ (reference sequence). V shed 4 bases and J 11 bases; nucleotides not matched to a gene: 9. The CDR3 totals 15 residues.

V is TRBV19 and J is TRBJ1-5; TRBD1 might be the D (5 bases). Germline loops: CDR1 LNHDA, CDR2 SQIVND (reference sequence). The CDR3 runs to 13 residues. V was shortened by 10 bases and J by 5 bases, with 15 bases between the two germline ends. CDR3 in amino acids: CATKSGVYQPQHF. CDR3 nucleotides: TGTGCCACCAAGTCGGGGGTCTATCAGCCCCAGCATTTT.

V usage is TRBV28 and J usage is TRBJ2-7; D is tentatively TRBD1 or TRBD2 (6 bases each). This CDR3 is built from 17 residues. Germline V gene lookup returns CDR1 MDHEN and CDR2 SYDVKM. V lost 2 bases and J lost 4, with 21 bases in between. CDR3 coding DNA: TGTGCCAGCAGTTTACAGGGGTTAGGGCAGGGAGGTTACGAGCAGTACTTC. Residues: CASSLQGLGQGGYEQYF.

The V gene is TRBV12-3 or TRBV12-4, the J gene TRBJ1-2; D gene uncertain. This CDR3 spans 11 amino acids. V was pared by 4 bases and J by 7 bases, with 7 bases between. CDR3 in amino acids: CASSSGSGYTF. CDR3 DNA: TGTGCCAGCAGTTCGGGCAGTGGCTACACCTTC.

This chain connects TRBV10-3 to TRBJ2-7; 8 nucleotides match TRBD2. Per germline, CDR1 ENHRY and CDR2 SYGVKD. J lost 2 bases, V lost 4 bases, and 7 bases had no gene match. The CDR3 totals 15 residues. The CDR3: CAISAMAGGPYEQYF. In nucleotides, the CDR3 is TGTGCCATCAGTGCCATGGCGGGGGGCCCCTACGAGCAGTACTTC.

In this sample, this clone turned up once. V gene TRBV28 combines with J gene TRBJ1-1, with TRBD1 identical over 9 bases. Germline-derived CDR1 and CDR2 are MDHEN and SYDVKM. V was clipped by 2 bases and J by 0 bases; unmatched bases: 10. The CDR3 sequence is 18 residues long. The CDR3 region is CASSLTGGWTRMNTEAFF. For the CDR3, the DNA is TGTGCCAGCAGTTTAACAGGGGGCTGGACCAGGATGAACACTGAAGCTTTCTTT.

The chain carries TRBV28 and TRBJ1-1, with 7 bases aligning to TRBD1. This CDR3 comprises 12 residues. The germline V gene has CDR1 MDHEN and CDR2 SYDVKM. Trimming took 10 bases from V and 7 from J; bases not matched to a gene: 9. CDR3 residues: CATSPHRGEAFF. In DNA form, the CDR3 reads TGTGCCACCTCCCCCCACAGGGGTGAAGCTTTCTTT.

V usage is TRBV27 and J usage is TRBJ2-1, with 11 bases lining up with TRBD2. After removal of 4 bases from V and 9 bases from J, the junction contained 8 bases not matched to a gene. Germline CDR1 reads MNHEY; CDR2 reads SMNVEV (reference sequence). The CDR3 length is 15 residues. The CDR3 nucleotides read TGTGCCAGCAGTTCACCACTAGCGGGAGTTAGTGAGCAGTTCTTC. Translated, it gives CASSSPLAGVSEQFF.

The rearrangement uses TRBV2 and TRBJ2-3; D is unresolved. Germline-derived CDR1 and CDR2 are SNHLY and FYNNEI. CDR3 size: 16 residues. The V end was cut by 2 bases, the J end by 1 base, with 13 bases between. CDR3 DNA: TGTGCCAGCAGTGAACCCCCCTCTGCGGGCACAGATACGCAGTATTTT. This codes for CASSEPPSAGTDTQYF.

The chain couples TRBV18 to TRBJ2-2; 7 nucleotides align to TRBD1. The germline CDR1 and CDR2 sequences are KGHSH and LQKENI. The CDR3 loop spans 17 amino acids. Germline trimming cut 5 bases from V and 6 bases from J; bases unmatched to any gene: 15. CDR3 coding DNA: TGTGCCAGCTCATCACGATCCGGGACAGAGGAGCCCGGGGAGCTGTTTTTT. This gives the protein CASSSRSGTEEPGELFF.

This chain links TRBV5-8 with TRBJ2-3; D might be TRBD2 (5 bases). Trimming removed 7 bases from V and 0 bases from J, with 18 bases in between. CDR3 size: 16 residues. Germline V CDR1 and CDR2: SGHTS, YDEGEE. CDR3 sequence (DNA): TGTGCCAGCGCTCTTGGGGTAGCGAAAAGCACAGATACGCAGTATTTT. It is translated as CASALGVAKSTDTQYF.